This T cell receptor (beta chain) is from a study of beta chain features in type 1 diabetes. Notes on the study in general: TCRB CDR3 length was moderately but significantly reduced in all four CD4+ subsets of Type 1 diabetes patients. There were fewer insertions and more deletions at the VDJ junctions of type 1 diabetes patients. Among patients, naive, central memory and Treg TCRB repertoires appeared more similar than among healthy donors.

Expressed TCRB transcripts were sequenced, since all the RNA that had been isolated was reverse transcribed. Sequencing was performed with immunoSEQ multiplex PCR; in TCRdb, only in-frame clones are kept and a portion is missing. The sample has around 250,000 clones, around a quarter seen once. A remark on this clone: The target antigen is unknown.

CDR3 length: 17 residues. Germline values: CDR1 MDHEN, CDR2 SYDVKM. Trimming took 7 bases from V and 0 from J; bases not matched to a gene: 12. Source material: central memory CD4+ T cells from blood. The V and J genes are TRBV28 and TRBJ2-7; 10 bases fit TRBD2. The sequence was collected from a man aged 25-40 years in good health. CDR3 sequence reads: CASTSGSASGSSYEQYF. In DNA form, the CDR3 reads TGTGCCAGCACCTCGGGGTCGGCTAGCGGGAGCTCCTACGAGCAGTACTTC.